These 8 T cell receptor beta chains came from one sample sequenced in a study of blood T cell repertoires in COVID-19. The data were produced by immunoSEQ multiplex PCR, yet TCRdb's version contains in-frame clones alone and is incomplete. Among approximately 480,000 clones, about 88% were seen once, and the ten largest hold approximately 0.9%. The sequencing sample was made of peripheral blood. These receptors all stem from a man in his late teens or twenties with COVID-19, enrolled during active disease.

The chain carries TRBV3-1 (or the pseudogene TRBV3-2) and TRBJ1-3, with 8 nucleotides matching TRBD1. V lost 4 bases, J lost 0 bases, and 11 bases stayed unmatched. The germline V gene encodes CDR1 LGHDT and CDR2 YNNKEL (reference sequence). CDR3 length: 18 amino acids. The chain's CDR3 is CASSPGQEPSSSGNTIYF. The CDR3 coding sequence is TGTGCCAGCAGCCCGGGACAGGAACCTTCGAGCTCTGGAAACACCATATATTTT.

J is TRBJ1-5 and V is TRBV6-1; D uncertain. Germline loops: CDR1 MNHNS, CDR2 SASEGT. V was pared by 3 bases and J by 6 bases, with 9 bases between. The CDR3 covers 13 residues. As DNA, the CDR3 is TGTGCCAGCAGTGAGGAGGGTATTCAGCCCCAGCATTTT. It codes for CASSEEGIQPQHF.

The chain carries TRBV11-3 and TRBJ2-6, with 9 bases lining up with TRBD1. CDR1 and CDR2 (germline): SGHNT, YENEEA. V was clipped by 3 bases and J by 2 bases; unmatched bases: 5. This CDR3 is 17 amino acids long. Here the CDR3 DNA reads TGTGCCAGCAGCTTGAGCGGGACAGGGACTGGGGCCAACGTCCTGACTTTC. Translation gives CASSLSGTGTGANVLTF.

The chain carries TRBV5-1 and TRBJ2-2; 12 bases map to TRBD2. The germline V gene has CDR1 SGHRS and CDR2 YFSETQ. There are 19 residues in the CDR3. J lost 3 bases, V lost 6 bases, and 15 bases had no gene match. DNA for the CDR3: TGCGCCAGCACTAGAGGTCCTAGCGGGGGGGCTTCGGACACCGGGGAGCTGTTTTTT. Translating it yields CASTRGPSGGASDTGELFF. Full variable domain (missing parts from reference TRBV5-1 and TRBJ2-2): KAGVTQTPRYLIKTRGQQVTLSCSPISGHRSVSWYQQTPGQGLQFLFEYFSETQRNKGNFPGRFSGRQFSNSRSEMNVSTLELGDSALYLCASTRGPSGGASDTGELFFGEGSRLTVL.

This chain links TRBV4-1 with TRBJ2-2; 11 bases match TRBD2. The CDR3 is made up of 17 amino acids. V lost 4 bases and J lost 8; bases outside the gene matches: 12. Germline V gives CDR1 MGHRA, CDR2 YSYEKL. CDR3 protein: CASSRPTSGSSLGELFF. In nucleotides, the CDR3 is TGCGCCAGCAGCCGCCCAACTAGCGGGAGTTCTCTGGGGGAGCTGTTTTTT.

The CDR3 DNA reads TGTGCCAGCAGTCTGACACTCACCACTGAAGCTTTCTTT. Protein sequence: CASSLTLTTEAFF. The rearrangement uses TRBV12-3 or TRBV12-4 and TRBJ1-1; no definite D call. V was pared by 5 bases and J by 4 bases, with 11 bases between. This CDR3 region has 13 residues.

As DNA, the CDR3 is TGCGCCAGCAGCTTGGGTGGACAGGCCTACGAGCAGTACTTC. Translation: CASSLGGQAYEQYF. V gene TRBV5-1 combines with J gene TRBJ2-7, with 7 bases fitting TRBD1. This CDR3 is built from 14 residues. CDR1 is SGHRS and CDR2 is YFSETQ in the germline V gene. Trimming took 0 bases from V and 2 from J; bases not matched to a gene: 2.

This clone was recorded only once. This chain connects TRBV19 to TRBJ1-1; TRBD1 matches 8 bases. Germline CDR1 and CDR2: LNHDA and SQIVND (reference sequence). V was pared by 6 bases and J by 5 bases, with 8 bases of the junction left unmatched. CDR3 size: 14 residues. CDR3: CASSDTGGWTEAFF. CDR3 sequence (DNA): TGTGCCAGTAGCGACACAGGGGGTTGGACTGAAGCTTTCTTT.